This is a list of T cell receptor beta chains from one sample in a study of OX40 agonist ivuxolimab in advanced cancers. The protocol was immunoSEQ multiplex PCR, while the TCRdb copy is restricted to in-frame clones and leaves out a portion. The sample comprises fewer than 45,000 clones, approximately 80% of which are singletons, and 6.5% to 8% rests with the top ten. This sample comprised CD4+ or CD8+ T cells sorted from blood, obtained in a trial of the OX40 agonist ivuxolimab. The receptor set was obtained from an adult with an advanced solid tumor such as melanoma, head and neck, liver or kidney cancer. Both conserved end residues are part of each CDR3. D genes are given only for firm matches. Some rows have no size entry. The others give once, few or many, or a class for an expanded clone.

clone_size j_call v_call d_call cdr3_aa cdr3_nt
NA TRBJ2-1 TRBV11-3 TRBD2 CASSFGTSGIYEQFF TGTGCCAGCAGCTTCGGGACTAGCGGGATCTATGAGCAGTTCTTC
once TRBJ1-2 TRBV6-6 NA CASSYSDPGSGYTF TGTGCCAGCAGTTACTCTGACCCGGGGTCTGGCTACACCTTC
once TRBJ1-6 TRBV18 TRBD1 CASSPDRQNNSPLHF TGTGCCAGCTCACCGGACAGGCAGAATAATTCACCCCTCCACTTT
few TRBJ2-7 TRBV7-8 TRBD1 CASSFAFIGQGSEQYF TGTGCCAGCAGCTTCGCGTTTATAGGACAGGGTTCCGAGCAGTACTTC
NA TRBJ1-2 TRBV19 TRBD1 CASRSGGEGYTF TGTGCCAGTAGGTCAGGGGGTGAAGGCTACACCTTC
NA TRBJ2-1 TRBV7-9 NA CASSAGLTEQFF TGTGCCAGCAGCGCCGGGTTGACTGAGCAGTTCTTC
NA TRBJ2-2 TRBV6-1 NA CASTAVGGELFF TGTGCCAGCACGGCAGTTGGCGGGGAGCTGTTTTTT
few TRBJ2-1 TRBV2 NA CASSDQRYNEQFF TGTGCCAGCAGTGACCAGAGGTACAATGAGCAGTTCTTC
NA TRBJ1-1 TRBV6-5 NA CASSYGGGANTEAFF TGTGCCAGCAGTTACGGCGGAGGGGCCAACACTGAAGCTTTCTTT
NA TRBJ1-1 TRBV5-6 NA CASCHSATGTEAFF TGTGCCAGCTGTCACTCGGCCACGGGCACTGAAGCTTTCTTT
few TRBJ2-5 TRBV21-1 NA CASSFPTKGQETQYF TGTGCCAGCAGCTTCCCTACTAAAGGCCAAGAGACCCAGTACTTC
NA TRBJ2-1 TRBV14 TRBD2 CASSQRGREFF TGTGCCAGCAGCCAAAGAGGGAGGGAGTTCTTC
NA TRBJ2-7 TRBV6-6 NA CASSSPGTYEQYF TGTGCCAGCAGTTCCCCAGGGACCTACGAGCAGTACTTC
few TRBJ1-5 TRBV19 NA CASSDGGQNQPQHF TGTGCCAGTAGTGACGGTGGCCAGAATCAGCCCCAGCATTTT
NA TRBJ2-1 TRBV5-1 NA CASSPFPGVDNEQFF TGCGCCAGCAGCCCGTTCCCGGGGGTAGACAATGAGCAGTTCTTC
NA TRBJ2-1 TRBV7-9 TRBD1 CASSRTGAALLGEQFF TGTGCCAGCAGCCGGACAGGGGCCGCTTTGCTTGGTGAGCAGTTCTTC
NA TRBJ2-3 TRBV29-1 NA CSPRFLGRDTQYF TGCAGCCCCCGATTTCTAGGGAGGGATACGCAGTATTTT
few TRBJ2-2 TRBV2 NA CASRVEDTGELFF TGTGCCAGCAGGGTCGAGGACACCGGGGAGCTGTTTTTT
NA TRBJ2-5 TRBV7-9 NA CASNSPQEETQYF TGTGCCAGCAACTCGCCCCAAGAAGAGACCCAGTACTTC
NA TRBJ1-4 TRBV9 NA CASSADSGFNEKLFF TGTGCCAGCAGCGCGGACAGCGGATTTAATGAAAAACTGTTTTTT
NA TRBJ2-7 TRBV23-1 TRBD1 CASSRKRDRDSYEQYF TGCGCCAGCAGTCGCAAGAGGGACAGAGATTCCTACGAGCAGTACTTC
once TRBJ2-7 TRBV9 TRBD2 CASGGASGSKQYF TGTGCCAGCGGGGGAGCTAGCGGGAGTAAGCAGTACTTC